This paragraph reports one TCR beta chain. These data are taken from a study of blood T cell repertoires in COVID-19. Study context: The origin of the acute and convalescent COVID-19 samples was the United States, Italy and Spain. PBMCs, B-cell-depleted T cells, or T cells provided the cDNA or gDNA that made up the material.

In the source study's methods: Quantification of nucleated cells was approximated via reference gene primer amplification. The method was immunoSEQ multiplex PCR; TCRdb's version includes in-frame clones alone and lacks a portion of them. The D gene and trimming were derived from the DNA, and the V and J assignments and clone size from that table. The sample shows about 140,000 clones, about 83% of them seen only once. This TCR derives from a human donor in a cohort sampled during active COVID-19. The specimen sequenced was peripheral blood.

Here the CDR3 DNA reads TGTGCCAGTAGCCCAGGAATGGGTCAAGCTTACGAGCAGTACTTC. It translates to CASSPGMGQAYEQYF. The chain recombines TRBV19 with TRBJ2-7; D is unresolved. Germline-derived CDR1 and CDR2 are LNHDA and SQIVND (reference sequence). This CDR3 is 15 amino acids long. The germline V and J ends were trimmed by 6 bases and 4 bases, with 19 bases remaining between them.